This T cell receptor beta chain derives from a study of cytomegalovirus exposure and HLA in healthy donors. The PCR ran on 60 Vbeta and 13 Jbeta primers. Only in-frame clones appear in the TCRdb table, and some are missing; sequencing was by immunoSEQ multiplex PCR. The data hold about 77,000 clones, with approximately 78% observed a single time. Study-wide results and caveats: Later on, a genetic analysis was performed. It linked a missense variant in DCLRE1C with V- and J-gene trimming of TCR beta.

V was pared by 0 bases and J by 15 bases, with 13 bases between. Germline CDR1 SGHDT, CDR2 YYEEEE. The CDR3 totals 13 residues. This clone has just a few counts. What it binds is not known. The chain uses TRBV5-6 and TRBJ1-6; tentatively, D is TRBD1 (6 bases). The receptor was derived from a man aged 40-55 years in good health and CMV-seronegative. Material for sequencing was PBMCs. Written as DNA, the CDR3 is TGTGCCAGCAGCTTGGGGACAGCGAAAAACCTCCACTTT. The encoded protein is CASSLGTAKNLHF.